Following are 32 T cell receptor beta chains from one sample sequenced in a study of control samples from healthy donors and cancer patients. Assay: immunoSEQ multiplex PCR; the TCRdb copy retains only in-frame clones and omits some. The sample records around 78,000 clones, around 94% being singletons. The sequencing input was blood. These receptors came from a woman under 30 in good health.

The chain joins TRBV6-5 to TRBJ2-7; 11 bases match TRBD1. There are 14 residues in the CDR3. The V segment lost 6 bases and the J segment 3 bases; nucleotides outside the gene matches: 4. Germline CDR1 MNHEY, CDR2 SVGAGI. CDR3 in amino acids: CASRRTGGSYEQYF. The CDR3 DNA follows: TGTGCCAGCAGACGGACAGGGGGCAGCTACGAGCAGTACTTC.

The rearrangement joins TRBV18 to TRBJ1-2; possibly TRBD1 for D (6 bases). The CDR3 has 13 residues. V was pared by 3 bases and J by 7 bases, with 12 bases between. CDR1 is KGHSH and CDR2 is LQKENI in the germline V gene. The CDR3 sequence: CASSPDSGAGYTF. CDR3 coding DNA: TGTGCCAGCTCACCTGATTCGGGGGCTGGCTACACCTTC.

This chain links TRBV5-8 with TRBJ2-7, with D perhaps matching TRBD2 (5 bases). The CDR3 runs 16 residues. V lost 1 base to trimming and J lost 2 bases, with 16 bases between them. CDR1 is SGHTS and CDR2 is YDEGEE in the germline V gene. The CDR3 DNA follows: TGTGCCAGCAGCTTGTCGAAGGACTTCTCAACCTACGAGCAGTACTTC. Protein sequence: CASSLSKDFSTYEQYF. Together with reference TRBV5-8 and TRBJ2-7, the CDR3 gives the full variable domain: EAGVTQSPTHLIKTRGQQATLRCSPISGHTSVYWYQQALGLGLQFLLWYDEGEERNRGNFPPRFSGRQFPNYSSELNVNALELEDSALYLCASSLSKDFSTYEQYFGPGTRLTVT.

This clone was detected once. The chain links TRBV4-1 to TRBJ1-3; 7 bases are a match to TRBD1. Germline CDR1 MGHRA, CDR2 YSYEKL. V lost 0 bases, J lost 0 bases, and 8 bases stayed unmatched. This CDR3 comprises 18 residues. The CDR3 sequence: CASSQDYRGHLSGNTIYF. The CDR3 region has the DNA TGCGCCAGCAGCCAAGATTACAGGGGCCACCTCTCTGGAAACACCATATATTTT.

In regard to this clone: One end of the junction is discordant with germline, which a read error may explain. The chain links TRBV3-1 (or the pseudogene TRBV3-2) to TRBJ2-1, with 7 bases identical to TRBD1. This CDR3 comprises 17 residues. CDR1 LGHDT and CDR2 YNNKEL come from the germline V gene (reference sequence). CDR3 nucleotides: TGTGCCGGCAGCTTCTTGACCGGGACAGCCGCCAACAATGAGCAGTTCTTC. Protein: CAGSFLTGTAANNEQFF.

The V call is TRBV19, the J call TRBJ2-1, with D unresolved. V gave up 5 bases and J gave up 0 bases, with 5 bases separating them. The V gene's germline CDR1 is LNHDA and CDR2 SQIVND (reference sequence). The CDR3 runs 13 residues. The CDR3 nucleotides read TGTGCCAGTAGTCTCGGCTCCTACAATGAGCAGTTCTTC. Its protein is CASSLGSYNEQFF.

The rearrangement uses TRBV10-2 and TRBJ2-7; D is unresolved. Per the germline V gene, CDR1 is WSHSY and CDR2 is SAAADI. This CDR3 spans 14 amino acids. Trimming took off 5 bases at V and 4 bases at J, with 15 bases between the two ends. The DNA of the CDR3 is TGCGCCAGCAGTTTGGGTCGGCGGCCATACGAGCAGTACTTC. Translated: CASSLGRRPYEQYF.

The gene calls are TRBV19 and TRBJ2-5, with a tentative D call TRBD2 (6 bases). The CDR3 is 13 amino acids. Germline V gene lookup returns CDR1 LNHDA and CDR2 SQIVND (reference sequence). The V end lost 3 bases, the J end lost 3 bases, and 8 bases lay between the germline ends. The chain's CDR3 is CASSMGGKETQYF. The CDR3 DNA reads as TGTGCCAGTAGTATGGGGGGAAAAGAGACCCAGTACTTC.

This chain joins TRBV7-8 and TRBJ2-7, with TRBD2 identical over 8 bases. Looked up from germline, CDR1 is SGHVS and CDR2 is FQNEAQ. Trimming removed 4 bases from V and 2 bases from J; junction bases left unmatched: 7. The CDR3 has 15 amino acids. The CDR3 reads CASSSERGPAYEQYF. CDR3 bases: TGTGCCAGCAGCTCGGAGCGGGGGCCAGCCTACGAGCAGTACTTC.

The chain is built from TRBV27 and TRBJ1-2; D is perhaps TRBD1 (5 bases). The V and J ends lost 0 bases and 8 bases respectively, with 19 bases between them. This CDR3 comprises 16 residues. Germline values: CDR1 MNHEY, CDR2 SMNVEV (reference sequence). The CDR3 DNA reads as TGTGCCAGCAGTTTATCAGGTGTTACAGGCCCCTTGGGCTACACCTTC. Its translation is CASSLSGVTGPLGYTF.

The V gene is TRBV9, the J gene TRBJ1-5; TRBD1 matches 8 bases. Looked up from germline, CDR1 is SGDLS and CDR2 is YYNGEE. With 0 bases clipped from V and 8 bases from J, the junction kept 7 bases outside the gene matches. The CDR3 totals 15 residues. Here the CDR3 reads CASSVGPSGGEPQHF. The CDR3 DNA reads TGTGCCAGCAGCGTAGGGCCGTCAGGGGGCGAGCCCCAGCATTTT.

The rearrangement joins TRBV7-9 to TRBJ2-7; D is undetermined. Germline CDR1 reads SEHNR; CDR2 reads FQNEAQ (reference sequence). Trimming shortened V by 3 bases and J by 2 bases, and 8 bases separated the two germline ends. This CDR3 is 13 amino acids long. The CDR3 bases are TGTGCCAGCAGCTTGTCGCCAGCCTACGAGCAGTACTTC. Its translation is CASSLSPAYEQYF.

J is TRBJ2-1 and V is TRBV12-1; the table names TRBD2, a call not compared with the DNA. TRBV12-1 is a pseudogene. The CDR3 contains 19 residues. The CDR3 coding sequence is TGTGCCAGCAGCCCGCCGCGCGGGGGACTAGCGGGAGGGCCGAATGAGCAGTTCTTC. It codes for CASSPPRGGLAGGPNEQFF.

V and J are TRBV6-4 and TRBJ1-6; 7 nucleotides match TRBD1. Per the germline V gene, CDR1 is MRHNA and CDR2 is SNTAGT. Trimming at V came to 4 bases and at J to 11 bases, leaving 11 bases not matched to a gene. The CDR3 spans 15 residues. CDR3 in amino acids: CASSAQGDMRAPLHF. The CDR3 coding sequence is TGTGCCAGCAGTGCGCAGGGGGATATGAGAGCACCCCTCCACTTT.

The V gene is TRBV7-2, the J gene TRBJ2-7, with D perhaps matching TRBD1 or TRBD2 (5 bases each). Trimming cost V 0 bases and J 3 bases, with 12 bases left between them. The CDR3 is made up of 15 amino acids. Germline V gene lookup returns CDR1 SGHTA and CDR2 FQGNSA. The CDR3 loop is CASSLAPGTDYEQYF. CDR3 in DNA: TGTGCCAGCAGCTTAGCCCCTGGGACGGACTACGAGCAGTACTTC.

The DNA for the CDR3 is TGTGCCAGCAGCTTACAGGTTACCGGGGAGCTGTTTTTT. Amino acid sequence: CASSLQVTGELFF. The chain links TRBV9 to TRBJ2-2; possible D gene TRBD1, 5 bases. Germline CDR1 SGDLS, CDR2 YYNGEE. This CDR3 is 13 amino acids long. V lost 4 bases to trimming and J lost 5 bases, with 9 bases between them. Looking up the rest from reference TRBV9 and TRBJ2-2 gives the full variable domain: DSGVTQTPKHLITATGQRVTLRCSPRSGDLSVYWYQQSLDQGLQFLIQYYNGEERAKGNILERFSAQQFPDLHSELNLSSLELGDSALYFCASSLQVTGELFFGEGSRLTVL.

J is TRBJ2-2 and V is TRBV19, with 7 bases that match TRBD2. CDR1 LNHDA and CDR2 SQIVND come from the germline V gene (reference sequence). This CDR3 is 16 amino acids long. The junction had 9 bases not matched to a gene; V was cut back by 5 bases and J by 3 bases. DNA of the CDR3: TGTGCCAGTAGTTTCTCCGGGGAGGGTTACACCGGGGAGCTGTTTTTT. Protein product: CASSFSGEGYTGELFF. The whole variable domain, filled in from reference TRBV19 and TRBJ2-2, reads DGGITQSPKYLFRKEGQNVTLSCEQNLNHDAMYWYRQDPGQGLRLIYYSQIVNDFQKGDIAEGYSVSREKKESFPLTVTSAQKNPTAFYLCASSFSGEGYTGELFFGEGSRLTVL.

The V and J genes are TRBV29-1 and TRBJ1-2; D unclear. Germline CDR1 reads SQVTM; CDR2 reads ANQGSEA. The V end lost 0 bases, the J end lost 2 bases, and 13 bases lay between the germline ends. The CDR3 loop spans 15 amino acids. The CDR3 reads CSVEDLQRRNYGYTF. The CDR3, as DNA: TGCAGCGTTGAAGATCTACAGCGAAGGAACTATGGCTACACCTTC.

The chain employs TRBV6-6 and TRBJ2-1, with 9 bases lining up with TRBD1. CDR1 is MNHNY, CDR2 SVGAGI, per germline (reference sequence). Losses at the gene ends were 7 bases for V and 9 bases for J; bases not matched to a gene: 13. CDR3 length: 15 residues. This CDR3 is CASTEGTGRFGEQFF. CDR3 in DNA: TGTGCCAGCACCGAAGGGACAGGGAGGTTTGGTGAGCAGTTCTTC.

The chain links TRBV7-9 to TRBJ1-2; D ambiguous. The CDR3 has 15 amino acids. V was pared by 5 bases and J by 6 bases, with 19 bases between. Germline V gene data show CDR1 as SEHNR and CDR2 as FQNEAQ (reference sequence). The CDR3 bases are TGTGCCAGCAGCCTCCAAGGACCCCAGGTCGATGGCTACACCTTC. Amino acids: CASSLQGPQVDGYTF.

CDR3 DNA sequence: TGTGCCAGCAGCTTGGATAATAGGGGGCGCTTAAAAGGGACTGAAGCTTTCTTT. It is translated as CASSLDNRGRLKGTEAFF. This sequence joins TRBV7-9 and TRBJ1-1, with 7 bases lining up with TRBD1. CDR3 length equals 18 residues. V shed 3 bases, J shed 5 bases, and the junction held 18 bases outside the gene matches. CDR1 and CDR2 from the germline V gene are SEHNR and FQNEAQ (reference sequence). Combining the CDR3 with reference TRBV7-9 and TRBJ1-1 gives the whole variable domain DTGVSQNPRHKITKRGQNVTFRCDPISEHNRLYWYRQTLGQGPEFLTYFQNEAQLEKSRLLSDRFSAERPKGSFSTLEIQRTEQGDSAMYLCASSLDNRGRLKGTEAFFGQGTRLTVV.

The rearrangement uses TRBV5-1 and TRBJ2-7; TRBD2 matches 7 bases. This CDR3 has 14 amino acids. The germline V gene encodes CDR1 SGHRS and CDR2 YFSETQ. V trimming: 6 bases; J trimming: 3 bases; junction bases outside the gene matches: 9. The CDR3 coding sequence is TGCGCCAGCAACTCAATTGGGGGGGACTACGAGCAGTACTTC. It codes for CASNSIGGDYEQYF.

The chain carries TRBV7-9 and TRBJ2-6; D might be TRBD1 or TRBD2, each matching 5 bases. Trimming removed 0 bases at V and 2 bases at J, with 8 bases between. Germline-derived CDR1 and CDR2 are SEHNR and FQNEAQ (reference sequence). This CDR3 region has 16 residues. The CDR3 sequence is CASSLAMGAGANVLTF. DNA of the CDR3: TGTGCCAGCAGCTTAGCGATGGGGGCTGGGGCCAACGTCCTGACTTTC.

V usage is TRBV19 and J usage is TRBJ1-1, with 9 positions matching TRBD1. After removal of 4 bases from V and 11 bases from J, the junction contained 11 bases not matched to a gene. This CDR3 spans 14 amino acids. Germline CDR1 and CDR2: LNHDA and SQIVND (reference sequence). The CDR3 coding sequence is TGTGCCAGTAGTACTGTACCACAGGGGGCGGAGGCTTTCTTT. This encodes CASSTVPQGAEAFF.

The V call is TRBV18, the J call TRBJ2-1; D tentatively fits TRBD1 or TRBD2 (5 bases each). This CDR3 has 14 residues. Germline V gene data show CDR1 as KGHSH and CDR2 as LQKENI. V was pared by 1 base and J by 7 bases, with 11 bases between. The CDR3 DNA is TGTGCCAGCTCACCACTGGGACGTGTTAATGAGCAGTTCTTC. This gives the protein CASSPLGRVNEQFF.

The chain recombines TRBV5-6 with TRBJ2-1, with unresolved D. The CDR3 covers 15 residues. Trimming cost V 4 bases and J 4 bases, with 15 bases left between them. CDR1 and CDR2 from the germline V gene are SGHDT and YYEEEE. The CDR3 region has the DNA TGTGCCAGCAGCCCCCCGGGTGGGGTATACAATGAGCAGTTCTTC. Translation gives CASSPPGGVYNEQFF.

J is TRBJ1-2 and V is TRBV20-1, with D perhaps TRBD1 (5 bases). Trimming shortened V by 5 bases and J by 6 bases, and 19 bases separated the two germline ends. The germline gives CDR1 DFQATT, CDR2 SNEGSKA (reference sequence). This CDR3 is built from 14 residues. In DNA form, the CDR3 reads TGCAGTGCTGGTGGGGCAATTCCGGGTGATGGCTACACCTTC. Amino acid sequence: CSAGGAIPGDGYTF.

The chain employs TRBV5-4 and TRBJ1-2; 11 bases fit TRBD1. The CDR3 runs to 16 residues. With V trimmed by 3 bases and J by 4 bases, 8 bases remained unmatched. Per the germline V gene, CDR1 is SGHNT and CDR2 is YYREEE (reference sequence). Here the CDR3 DNA reads TGTGCCAGCAGCTCAGAGGGGACAGGGGGAATCTATGGCTACACCTTC. Translation: CASSSEGTGGIYGYTF.

The chain employs TRBV28 and TRBJ1-1, with a tentative D call TRBD1 (5 bases). Germline V gene sequence: CDR1 MDHEN, CDR2 SYDVKM. Trimming pared 6 bases from V and 0 bases from J, leaving 11 bases between. CDR3 length: 14 residues. The CDR3 DNA sequence: TGTGCCAGCAGGGGGGGAGGGCTGAACACTGAAGCTTTCTTT. Protein product: CASRGGGLNTEAFF.

The chain links TRBV7-3 to TRBJ2-1, with D perhaps TRBD2 (5 bases). V was pared by 5 bases and J by 0 bases, with 11 bases between. The CDR3 loop spans 15 amino acids. CDR1 and CDR2 (germline): SGHTA, FQGTGA. CDR3 amino acids: CASSPGLISYNEQFF. CDR3 sequence (DNA): TGTGCCAGCAGCCCCGGACTGATCTCCTACAATGAGCAGTTCTTC. The complete variable domain, with remaining parts taken from reference TRBV7-3 and TRBJ2-1, reads GAGVSQTPSNKVTEKGKYVELRCDPISGHTALYWYRQSLGQGPEFLIYFQGTGAADDSGLPNDRFFAVRPEGSVSTLKIQRTERGDSAVYLCASSPGLISYNEQFFGPGTRLTVL.

V gene TRBV29-1 combines with J gene TRBJ1-1; D is unresolved. Between the trimmed V and J ends, which lost 4 bases and 4 bases, there was a span of 7 bases. This CDR3 is 11 amino acids long. CDR1 is SQVTM and CDR2 is ANQGSEA in the germline V gene. The CDR3 sequence is CSVAGSTEAFF. The CDR3 region has the DNA TGCAGCGTTGCGGGGAGCACTGAAGCTTTCTTT.

In DNA, the CDR3 is TGTGCCAGCAGCTTAGTCATTACAGATACGCAGTATTTT. It translates to CASSLVITDTQYF. The chain carries TRBV7-2 and TRBJ2-3; D gene unclear. CDR3 length: 13 residues. Between the trimmed V and J ends, which lost 1 base and 3 bases, there was a span of 5 bases. Germline CDR1 is SGHTA and CDR2 is FQGNSA.